Listed below are T cell receptor beta chains from one sample, sequenced in a study of lymphopenia after photon versus proton radiotherapy. The protocol was immunoSEQ multiplex PCR, while the TCRdb copy is restricted to in-frame clones and leaves out a portion. Of around 62,000 clones listed, about 81% are singletons. Sequencing used peripheral blood, obtained from a patient treated with proton-based radiotherapy. The receptor set was obtained from a man aged 55-75 years with pancreatic cancer. Each CDR3 is given with its conserved first and last residue. D genes are given only for firm matches. Size is stated for part of the rows, as once, few or many counts, or as a class when the clone is expanded.

size	V	J	D	CDR3	DNA
.	TRBV6-5	TRBJ1-1	.	CASGADSRNTEAFF	TGTGCCAGCGGAGCGGACTCCCGGAACACTGAAGCTTTCTTT
few	TRBV30	TRBJ2-7	TRBD2	CAWKGSGAYEQYF	TGTGCCTGGAAGGGTAGCGGGGCCTACGAGCAGTACTTC
.	TRBV30	TRBJ1-2	.	CAWSVQGANYGYTF	TGTGCCTGGAGTGTACAGGGAGCTAACTATGGCTACACCTTC
.	TRBV5-1	TRBJ1-4	.	CASSFEAEATEKLFF	TGCGCCAGCAGCTTCGAAGCGGAAGCAACTGAAAAACTGTTTTTT
few	TRBV19	TRBJ2-7	TRBD2	CASSPRLAGGYEQYF	TGTGCCAGTAGCCCCCGACTAGCGGGAGGCTACGAGCAGTACTTC
.	TRBV28	TRBJ1-1	.	CASSLGTWNTEAFF	TGTGCCAGCAGTTTGGGGACATGGAACACTGAAGCTTTCTTT
.	TRBV9	TRBJ2-6	.	CASSAVAGSYSGANVLTF	TGTGCCAGCAGCGCGGTGGCGGGGTCGTACTCTGGGGCCAACGTCCTGACTTTC
.	TRBV4-2	TRBJ1-1	.	CASSQHTEAFF	TGTGCCAGCAGCCAGCACACTGAAGCTTTCTTT
.	TRBV28	TRBJ1-2	.	CASSLPGGGNYGYTF	TGTGCCAGCAGTTTACCCGGGGGAGGTAACTATGGCTACACCTTC
.	TRBV27	TRBJ2-3	.	CASADSGRRADTQYF	TGTGCCAGCGCCGACTCGGGAAGACGGGCAGATACGCAGTATTTT
.	TRBV7-9	TRBJ2-7	.	CASSLGADRYEQYF	TGTGCCAGCAGCTTAGGCGCGGATCGTTACGAGCAGTACTTC